This T cell receptor (beta chain) appears in the sequencing data of a study of blood T cell repertoires in COVID-19. Study context: T cells, B-cell-depleted T cells, or PBMCs supplied cDNA or gDNA.

Germline CDR1 is MNHNS and CDR2 is SASEGT. The V segment lost 6 bases and the J segment 4 bases; nucleotides outside the gene matches: 10. The CDR3 loop spans 16 amino acids. The assay was immunoSEQ multiplex PCR, and TCRdb's table has in-frame clones only and misses some. The sample shows approximately 130,000 clones, approximately 83% of them seen only once. The TCR was taken from a woman in her 50s who had recovered from COVID-19. Sequencing input: peripheral blood. The rearrangement joins TRBV6-1 to TRBJ1-5, with 9 positions matching TRBD1. The CDR3 is CASREQGAARNQPQHF. CDR3 bases: TGTGCCAGCAGGGAACAGGGGGCCGCACGGAATCAGCCCCAGCATTTT.